This passage covers 5 T cell receptor beta chains from one sample sequenced in a study of T-cell reconstitution after alpha-beta-depleted transplantation in children. The library targeted TCRbeta and was prepared with unique molecular identifiers. TCRdb passed the PCR reads through MiXCR, listing each CDR3 protein once. The sample consists of 250,000 to 300,000 distinct CDR3 sequences, about 9.9% of them appearing once. Source: peripheral blood, taken 180 days after TCRalphabeta/CD19-depleted stem cell transplant. These receptors all stem from a male patient aged 2-9 years who had a stem cell transplant for chronic granulomatous disease, so the T cells may come from the graft donor.

Comment on this clonotype: A much larger clonotype is one base distant, so this may be a read error. The V gene is TRBV28, the J gene TRBJ1-5; no clear D. The CDR3 runs 14 residues. Germline CDR1 MDHEN, CDR2 SYDVKM. The DNA of the CDR3 is TGTGCCAACAGTTTGAGCGCCCGGAGTTGGCCCCAGCATTTT. This gives the protein CANSLSARSWPQHF.

This clonotype was seen repeatedly, ten times or more. The chain has TRBV27 and TRBJ2-2; D not certain. Germline V CDR1 and CDR2: MNHEY, SMNVEV (reference sequence). The CDR3 spans 11 residues. V lost 4 bases, J lost 7 bases, and 4 bases lay in between. CDR3 DNA: TGTGCCAGCAGTTCGAGCGGGGAGCTGTTTTTT. Encoded protein: CASSSSGELFF.

This clonotype was seen repeatedly, ten times or more. This rearrangement joins TRBV7-8 to TRBJ2-3; the match to TRBD1 covers 7 bases. V shed 1 base, J shed 1 base, and the junction held 8 bases outside the gene matches. Germline CDR1 SGHVS, CDR2 FQNEAQ. The CDR3 loop spans 17 amino acids. CDR3 in amino acids: CASSLVITGTGTDTQYF. Written as DNA, the CDR3 is TGTGCCAGCAGCTTAGTAATTACCGGGACAGGCACAGATACGCAGTATTTT. The full variable domain, with the rest looked up from reference TRBV7-8 and TRBJ2-3, is GAGVSQSPRYKVAKRGQDVALRCDPISGHVSLFWYQQALGQGPEFLTYFQNEAQLDKSGLPSDRFFAERPEGSVSTLKIQRTQQEDSAVYLCASSLVITGTGTDTQYFGPGTRLTVL.

This clonotype has only a few counts. V usage is TRBV5-4 and J usage is TRBJ1-3, with D perhaps TRBD1 (5 bases). This CDR3 region has 14 residues. The germline V gene encodes CDR1 SGHNT and CDR2 YYREEE (reference sequence). Trimming removed 4 bases at V and 2 bases at J, with 10 bases between. In nucleotides, the CDR3 is TGTGCCAGCAGCGCCCGGGACGCTGGAAACACCATATATTTT. It translates to CASSARDAGNTIYF.

At least ten counts were recorded for this clonotype. The chain joins TRBV4-2 to TRBJ2-7; 10 nucleotides align to TRBD1. This CDR3 region has 15 residues. J gave up 5 bases and V 5 bases, and 9 bases lay outside the gene matches. The V gene's germline CDR1 is LGHNA and CDR2 YNFKEQ. The CDR3 bases are TGTGCCAGCAGCGATCCGGGACAGGGGTCCAACGAGCAGTACTTC. It yields the protein CASSDPGQGSNEQYF.